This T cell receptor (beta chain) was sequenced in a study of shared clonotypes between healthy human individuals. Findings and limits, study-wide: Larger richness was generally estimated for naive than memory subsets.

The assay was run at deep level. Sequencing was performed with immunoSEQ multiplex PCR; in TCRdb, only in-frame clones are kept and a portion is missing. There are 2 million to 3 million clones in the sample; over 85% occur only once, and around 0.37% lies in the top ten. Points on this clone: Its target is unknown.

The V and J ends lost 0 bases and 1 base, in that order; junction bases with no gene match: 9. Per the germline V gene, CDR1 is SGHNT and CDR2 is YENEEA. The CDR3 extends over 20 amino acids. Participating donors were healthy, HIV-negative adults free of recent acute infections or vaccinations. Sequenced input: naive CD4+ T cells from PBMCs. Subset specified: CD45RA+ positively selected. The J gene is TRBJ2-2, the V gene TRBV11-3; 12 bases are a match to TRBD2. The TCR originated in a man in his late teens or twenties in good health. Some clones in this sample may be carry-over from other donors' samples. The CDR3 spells CASSLDLRLAGEKNTGELFF. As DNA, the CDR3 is TGTGCCAGCAGCTTAGATCTGAGACTAGCGGGAGAAAAGAACACCGGGGAGCTGTTTTTT.